The 8 T cell receptor beta chains below come from one sample, sequenced in a study of early T cells in non-severe SARS-CoV-2 infection. TCRdb fed the 5' RACE reads into MiXCR, producing one record per CDR3 protein. The sample has around 29,000 distinct CDR3 sequences; 5.7% are singletons. Sequencing was done on a sample of whole blood. These receptors were collected from an adult who was a healthcare worker with PCR-confirmed SARS-CoV-2 infection or an uninfected control (not recorded which).

The table lists this clonotype with many counts. The chain carries TRBV5-1 and TRBJ2-2; D may be TRBD2 (5 bases). The ends were cut back, 4 bases at V and 2 bases at J, with 12 bases in the middle. The CDR3 has 15 residues. The germline V gene encodes CDR1 SGHRS and CDR2 YFSETQ. The CDR3 protein is CASSVISGNTGELFF. The CDR3 coding sequence is TGCGCCAGCAGCGTGATCAGCGGAAACACCGGGGAGCTGTTTTTT.

This clonotype was counted at least ten times. The rearrangement uses TRBV12-3 or TRBV12-4 and TRBJ1-2; 12 nucleotides agree with TRBD1. This CDR3 contains 15 residues. V shed 4 bases and J 4 bases; nucleotides not matched to a gene: 4. For the CDR3, the DNA is TGTGCCAGCAGTTATGGGACAGGGGGCTCCTATGGCTACACCTTC. Translation: CASSYGTGGSYGYTF.

This clonotype was counted many times. This chain joins TRBV5-1 and TRBJ2-3; 8 bases are shared with TRBD2. In germline, CDR1 is SGHRS, CDR2 YFSETQ. The CDR3 has 18 residues. V lost 1 base and J lost 0; bases outside the gene matches: 10. The CDR3 DNA reads TGCGCCAGCAGCTTGTTTCGGCGGGGGGCCTCTAGCACAGATACGCAGTATTTT. It is translated as CASSLFRRGASSTDTQYF.

A few counts support this clonotype. The V gene is TRBV7-6, the J gene TRBJ2-2; D possibly matches TRBD1 or TRBD2 (6 bases each). With 3 bases removed from V and 6 bases from J, the gap between germline ends came to 14 bases. The germline V gene encodes CDR1 SGHVS and CDR2 FNYEAQ. The CDR3 sequence is 15 residues long. Here the CDR3 DNA reads TGTGCCAGCAGCTTGGGGGGCCCACGGTCCGGGGAGCTGTTTTTT. Translated: CASSLGGPRSGELFF.

The chain carries TRBV14 and TRBJ2-7; possibly TRBD1 for D (5 bases). The CDR3 covers 16 residues. The germline V and J ends were trimmed by 1 base and 2 bases, with 15 bases remaining between them. Germline loops: CDR1 SGHDN, CDR2 FVKESK. CDR3 sequence reads: CASSQAQGWDTYEQYF. CDR3 DNA sequence: TGTGCCAGCAGCCAAGCCCAGGGTTGGGATACCTACGAGCAGTACTTC.

This clonotype showed up many times. V gene TRBV28 combines with J gene TRBJ2-5; no clear D gene. The CDR3 is 11 residues long. CDR1 and CDR2 (germline): MDHEN, SYDVKM. V lost 2 bases and J 6 bases, leaving 4 bases between the germline ends. The CDR3 is CASSLRQTQYF. The CDR3 bases are TGTGCCAGCAGTTTAAGGCAGACCCAGTACTTC. The variable domain in full, completed from reference TRBV28 and TRBJ2-5, reads DVKVTQSSRYLVKRTGEKVFLECVQDMDHENMFWYRQDPGLGLRLIYFSYDVKMKEKGDIPEGYSVSREKKERFSLILESASTNQTSMYLCASSLRQTQYFGPGTRLLVL.

This clonotype has a count of ten or more. J is TRBJ1-2 and V is TRBV28, with D tentatively TRBD1 (6 bases). This CDR3 spans 14 amino acids. V was cut by 7 bases and J by 7 bases, with 19 bases left in between. Germline CDR1 is MDHEN and CDR2 is SYDVKM. In nucleotides, the CDR3 is TGTGCCAGCAATGAGAAAACAGGGATCCGTGGCTACACCTTC. This translates into CASNEKTGIRGYTF.

This clonotype has ten or more counts. The chain joins TRBV6-6 to TRBJ1-2; no clear D. The CDR3 is 15 amino acids. Germline V gene lookup returns CDR1 MNHNY and CDR2 SVGAGI (reference sequence). V shed 0 bases and J shed 2 bases, with 10 bases lying between them. This CDR3 reads CASSYSAGGNYGYTF. CDR3 in DNA: TGTGCCAGCAGTTACTCGGCAGGAGGGAACTATGGCTACACCTTC.